The entry below gives a single TCR beta chain sequence along with its context. In the authors' methods: Amplification with reference gene primers provided the estimates of nucleated cell counts. The data were produced by immunoSEQ multiplex PCR, yet TCRdb's version contains in-frame clones alone and is incomplete. The V and J calls and clone size were taken over from that table, and D and trimming were inferred from the DNA. Of about 73,000 clones in the sample, 82% are singletons; the top ten hold under 2%. The source of the sample is a study of blood T cell repertoires in COVID-19. Study context: Specimens from acute and convalescent COVID-19 originated in the United States, Italy and Spain. T cells, B-cell-depleted T cells, or PBMCs supplied cDNA or gDNA.

The CDR3 is made up of 16 amino acids. V lost 5 bases to trimming and J lost 3 bases; unmatched junction nucleotides: 12. Germline V gene lookup returns CDR1 SGHDN and CDR2 FVKESK. The receptor comes from a woman in her sixties or seventies with acute or convalescent COVID-19. The chain recombines TRBV14 with TRBJ2-7; TRBD1 aligns across 8 bases. Sequencing was performed on peripheral blood. This CDR3 is CASSTRTGLSHYEQYF. DNA of the CDR3: TGTGCCAGCAGCACTAGGACAGGGCTTTCACACTACGAGCAGTACTTC.